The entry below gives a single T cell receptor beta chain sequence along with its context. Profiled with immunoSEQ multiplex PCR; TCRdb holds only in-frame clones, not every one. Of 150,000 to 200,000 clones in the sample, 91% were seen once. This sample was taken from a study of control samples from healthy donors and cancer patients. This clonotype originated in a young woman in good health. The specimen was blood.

The CDR3 is CAWRGEAYEQYF. In DNA, the CDR3 is TGTGCCTGGAGGGGGGAGGCCTACGAGCAGTACTTC. This sequence joins TRBV30 and TRBJ2-7; D may be TRBD2 (6 bases). This CDR3 region has 12 residues. Germline V gene sequence: CDR1 GTSNPN, CDR2 SVGIG (reference sequence). V was cut by 3 bases and J by 2 bases, with 8 bases left in between.